This TCR beta chain was sequenced for a study of T cells in Graves' hyperthyroidism and ophthalmopathy (dated by TCRdb to the late 2010s). Turning to the overall study: Peripheral blood was collected at initial diagnosis, before any treatment. To identify TCR V-J signatures that set the groups apart, the researchers used a discovery cohort of 90 to 100 patients, made up of roughly 40 with Graves' ophthalmopathy and some 55 with stable Graves' hyperthyroidism. Whether ophthalmopathy could be predicted prospectively was tested in an independent validation cohort made up of under 20 hyperthyroidism patients plus 17 patients who later progressed to ophthalmopathy. The 90 to 100 discovery patients were randomly divided into training and test sets at a 7:3 ratio. In more than 5 Graves' hyperthyroidism patients, the study also compared T-cell repertoires from thyroid tissue with T-cell repertoires from blood. After sampling, hyperthyroidism patients received methimazole starting at 30 mg daily, and ophthalmopathy patients received high-dose intravenous methylprednisolone. The paper reports TCR Vbeta CDR3 sequencing of approximately 140 peripheral blood samples: 43 ophthalmopathy, approximately 74 hyperthyroidism and around 17 progressor patients. Overall study outcomes, separate from this receptor: Blood samples also contained most of the expanded thyroid clonotypes (frequency above 0.001), which suggests that blood repertoires may reflect thyroid immune responses. In validation, the model predicted progression to ophthalmopathy a median of about 6 months before onset, with roughly 71% sensitivity and roughly 77% specificity. No statistical method was used to set the sample size in advance, and investigators knew the group allocation. A 13 V-J signature model separated ophthalmopathy from stable hyperthyroidism, with roughly 88% sensitivity and roughly 81% specificity in cross-validation and 80%/75% in testing.

This clonotype came up many times. This receptor's antigen is unknown. The sample holds no much larger clone one base away, and base qualities are not on file. The TCR beta CDR3 regions were amplified from RNA transcripts. A first-round RT-PCR of the TCR CDR3 used the HTBI primer set with the Qiagen OneStep RT-PCR kit. A second multiplex PCR round built the libraries, followed by size selection and purification. The libraries were sequenced on an Illumina HiSeq2000 using paired-end 100 bp reads. The source study handled its data this way. SOAPnuke was used to process the raw data, throwing out any read that contained adapters or uncalled bases, had a mean Phred below 15, or lacked an exact constant-primer or identifier match. High-quality paired reads were merged with COPE v1.2.5, and unique nucleotide sequences were defined as clonotypes. Clonotypes were aligned to IMGT TRBV, TRBD and TRBJ reference segments using MiTCR v1.1. The analysis was restricted to V-J combinations with a frequency above 0.0001, which together covered about 99% of the repertoires. The TCS score was defined as F50 (clonal expansion) divided by E x V (chaos), with BLOSUM62-based TCRdist calculated between CDR3 peptides within each V-J. Welch's t-statistics and random forest reduced just over 500 V-J features to around 14, which were used in a naive Bayes classifier (R e1071). Through fastp at Q25 and MiXCR, TCRdb rebuilt clones from the public reads, retaining in-frame beta chains. Each entry merges the rows of one CDR3 protein and shows their most common DNA and genes. These V and J calls rely on TCRdb rather than the paper's analysis. The sample data list approximately 420,000 distinct CDR3 sequences, and about 15% of these were observed just once. The ten largest clones add up to about 33% of the sample.

Trimming takes 2 bases from V and 4 bases from J, and the germline ends sit 18 bases apart. The CDR3 covers 17 residues, taking in both the cysteine and the phenylalanine. Of all the DNA, just the CDR3 is kept, 51 bases in frame from base 1. Via the germline V gene (reference sequence), CDR1 is LGHDT and CDR2 YNNKEL. Stable Graves' hyperthyroidism was defined as the absence of progression to ophthalmopathy over 18 months of follow-up. Hyperthyroidism patients were newly diagnosed, with disease duration under 2 months, and aged 18 to 65 years. Patients with uncontrolled infections, other autoimmune diseases, pregnancy or lactation were excluded. Clinical symptoms, serum thyroxine and TRAb, thyroid ultrasound, and orbital computed tomography formed the basis for the diagnoses. Ficoll-Paque density gradient centrifugation was used to isolate PBMCs from 8 to 10 ml of fresh peripheral blood. Trizol reagent was used to extract total RNA, and RNA quality was then checked on an Agilent 2100 Bioanalyzer.

The sample consisted of blood. The TCR sequence derives from a woman aged 25 to 45 with Graves' hyperthyroidism. The rearrangement joined TRBV3-1 to TRBJ2-1; a weak D assignment points to TRBD2 (6 bases agree). The nucleotide sequence reads as follows: TGTGCCAGCAGCCAAAATCCTAGCGTAATACTGTACAATGAGCAGTTCTTC. Translated, this is CASSQNPSVILYNEQFF.